The clone carrying this T cell receptor beta chain came up a few times. Antigen unknown. This specimen comes from a study of T cells after yellow fever vaccination. Across the study: Fractions containing few cells were prepared with SMART-Seq v4 Ultra Low Input. General study points: In FACS-sorted repertoires, abundant clonotypes from the bulk population could appear as contaminants.

Using its own MiXCR run on the 5' RACE reads, TCRdb lists one record per CDR3 protein. The sample contains about 350,000 distinct CDR3 sequences, roughly 7.5% of which appear only once. The CDR3 has 15 amino acids. Germline CDR1 reads SGHTA; CDR2 reads FQGNSA. V gave up 4 bases and J gave up 5 bases, with 17 bases separating them. Sample: PBMCs, taken about 49 days after the first yellow fever vaccination. The TCR sequence derives from a man aged 18 to 30 who received the YFV17D yellow fever vaccine. The chain joins TRBV7-2 to TRBJ1-1; D is perhaps TRBD1 (6 bases). CDR3 region: CASSSQQGLFTEAFF. As DNA, the CDR3 is TGTGCCAGCAGCTCCCAACAGGGCCTTTTTACTGAAGCTTTCTTT.